This TCR beta chain came from a study of technical replicates of blood from several donors. Deletions cut 11 bases from V and 6 bases from J, with 11 bases between. Germline CDR1 reads WNHNN; CDR2 reads SYGVQD (reference sequence). This CDR3 is 11 amino acids long. Assay: immunoSEQ multiplex PCR; the TCRdb copy retains only in-frame clones and omits some. Of tens of thousands of clones in the sample, almost 98% were seen once. The sequenced material came from T cells isolated from PBMCs. The chain has TRBV10-1 and TRBJ2-1, with a possible D match to TRBD1 (5 bases). The source is a human donor in good health. The CDR3 DNA follows: TGCGCCGGGCCAAGGGGCAATGAGCAGTTCTTC. Its protein is CAGPRGNEQFF.